These 5 T cell receptor beta chains originate from one sample sequenced in a study of human T cells and chemical hapten exposure. Time point indicated: patch test 3, about 24 weeks after DPC sensitization. Specified treatment: therapeutic diphenylcyclopropenone sensitization with weekly scalp DPC. Using its own MiXCR run on the RACE reads, TCRdb lists one record per CDR3 protein. The data show about 90,000 distinct CDR3 sequences, about a tenth seen once. This sample comprised whole blood, obtained in connection with sensitization to the hapten diphenylcyclopropenone (DPC). Receptors were obtained from a woman aged 25-40 years with alopecia areata. Some clones in this sample may be carry-over from other donors' samples.

A few counts support this clonotype. This chain uses TRBV11-2 with TRBJ2-7; D unresolved. This CDR3 spans 15 amino acids. Trimming took 5 bases from V and 6 from J, leaving 20 bases between them. Germline V CDR1 and CDR2: SGHAT, FQNNGV. In nucleotides, the CDR3 is TGTGCCAGCAGCCTACAGACAACTCCTTCCCGCGAGCAGTACGTC. As protein: CASSLQTTPSREQYV.

This clonotype was counted between two and nine times. The chain recombines TRBV6-5 with TRBJ2-4, with D possibly TRBD2 on 5 matching bases. V dropped 4 bases and J dropped 7 bases, with 20 bases sitting between them. CDR1 is MNHEY and CDR2 is SVGAGI in the germline V gene. The CDR3 has 16 amino acids. For the CDR3, the DNA is TGTGCCAGCAGTTCCGGTGTGGCGGGTATGAAGAACATTCAGTACTTC. Translating gives CASSSGVAGMKNIQYF.

The V gene is TRBV28, the J gene TRBJ2-3; possible D gene TRBD2, 7 bases. The CDR3 spans 14 residues. Germline V CDR1 and CDR2: MDHEN, SYDVKM. Trimming removed 10 bases from V and 4 bases from J, with 18 bases in between. The CDR3 spells CATRTGGRADTQYF. CDR3 nucleotide sequence: TGTGCCACGCGGACGGGGGGCCGGGCAGATACGCAGTATTTT.

Details on this clonotype: Being one base from a much bigger clone, this may be a read error. The chain is built from TRBV4-1 and TRBJ1-5, with 8 bases fitting TRBD1. This CDR3 region has 15 residues. Germline-derived CDR1 and CDR2 are MGHRA and YSYEKL. The CDR3 nucleotides read TGCGCCAGGAGCCTACAGGGGGTAAGCAATCAGCCCCAGCATTTT. Its protein product is CARSLQGVSNQPQHF.

The chain links TRBV6-5 to TRBJ2-1; a possible D gene is TRBD2 (5 bases). This CDR3 is built from 15 residues. Germline V gene data show CDR1 as MNHEY and CDR2 as SVGAGI. V was trimmed by 1 base and J by 4 bases, leaving 11 bases between them. The CDR3 loop reads CASSYYPSQYNEQFF. The CDR3, as DNA: TGTGCCAGCAGTTACTATCCTAGCCAATACAATGAGCAGTTCTTC.